The rows below give T cell receptor beta chains drawn from one sample of a study. TCRdb passed the 5' RACE reads through MiXCR, listing each CDR3 protein once. Of some 5,600 distinct CDR3 sequences listed, roughly 60% are singletons. Sequenced: naive CD4+ T cells sorted from blood. The origin of the receptors is a female donor with breast cancer. Each CDR3 is given with its conserved first and last residue. D genes are given only for firm matches. The size entry is marked missing in some rows and otherwise reads once, few, many or a size class.

J gene: TRBJ2-1
V gene: TRBV20-1
D gene: .
clone size: .
CDR3 DNA: TGCAGATACCTAGCTGGAGGAGGTGAGCAGTTCTTC
CDR3 protein: CRYLAGGGEQFF

J gene: TRBJ2-7
V gene: TRBV4-2
D gene: .
clone size: few
CDR3 DNA: TGTGCCAGCAGCCGCAATGAAGGACCGTCCTACGAGCAGTACTTC
CDR3 protein: CASSRNEGPSYEQYF

J gene: TRBJ2-5
V gene: TRBV7-2
D gene: .
clone size: .
CDR3 DNA: TGTGCCAGCAGCCAGCTCCGGTGGGAGACCCAGTACTTC
CDR3 protein: CASSQLRWETQYF

J gene: TRBJ2-7
V gene: TRBV29-1
D gene: .
clone size: .
CDR3 DNA: TGCAGCGTTGTCGGCAGCAGCTCCTACGAGCAGTACTTC
CDR3 protein: CSVVGSSSYEQYF

J gene: TRBJ2-5
V gene: TRBV29-1
D gene: TRBD2
clone size: .
CDR3 DNA: TGCAGCGTCCGGGAGGGGGAGACCCAGTACTTC
CDR3 protein: CSVREGETQYF

J gene: TRBJ2-1
V gene: TRBV6-1
D gene: .
clone size: large
CDR3 DNA: TGTGCCAGCAGGAGGGACCGAGAGGAGCAGTTCTTC
CDR3 protein: CASRRDREEQFF

J gene: TRBJ2-3
V gene: TRBV6-5
D gene: TRBD2
clone size: .
CDR3 DNA: TGTGCCAGCAGCAAGGGACTACTGGATACGCAGTATTTT
CDR3 protein: CASSKGLLDTQYF

J gene: TRBJ2-3
V gene: TRBV7-6
D gene: .
clone size: few
CDR3 DNA: TGTGCCAGCAGCTTAGCGCCCGGGAAGGCGCAGTATTTT
CDR3 protein: CASSLAPGKAQYF

J gene: TRBJ1-5
V gene: TRBV20-1
D gene: TRBD1
clone size: few
CDR3 DNA: TGCAGTGCCCCCGGGGGGACAGGGGGCAAGCAGCCCCAGCATTTT
CDR3 protein: CSAPGGTGGKQPQHF

J gene: TRBJ2-5
V gene: TRBV20-1
D gene: .
clone size: .
CDR3 DNA: TGCAGTGCTAGAGGGTTTAGGTTCTACAAAGAGACCCAGTACTTC
CDR3 protein: CSARGFRFYKETQYF

J gene: TRBJ2-1
V gene: TRBV4-3
D gene: .
clone size: .
CDR3 DNA: TGCGCCAGCAGCCAAGAAGGACACCTTGAGCAGTTCTTC
CDR3 protein: CASSQEGHLEQFF

J gene: TRBJ1-2
V gene: TRBV20-1
D gene: .
clone size: few
CDR3 DNA: TGCAGTGCTAGGAGCGACAATTTTGACTATGGCTACACCTTC
CDR3 protein: CSARSDNFDYGYTF

J gene: TRBJ2-7
V gene: TRBV10-2
D gene: .
clone size: .
CDR3 DNA: TGCGCCAGCAGTGAGTCCGAGGGATTCGGAGGGCGCGAGCAGTACTTC
CDR3 protein: CASSESEGFGGREQYF

J gene: TRBJ2-1
V gene: TRBV23-1
D gene: TRBD2
clone size: few
CDR3 DNA: TGCGCCAGCGTAGCGGGATTAACCTACAATGAGCAGTTCTTC
CDR3 protein: CASVAGLTYNEQFF

J gene: TRBJ2-1
V gene: TRBV29-1
D gene: .
clone size: .
CDR3 DNA: TGCAGCACTGACAATGAGCAGTTCTTC
CDR3 protein: CSTDNEQFF

J gene: TRBJ2-6
V gene: TRBV13
D gene: TRBD1
clone size: .
CDR3 DNA: TGTGCCAGCAGAAGGACAGGATCCCCGCCTGGGGCCAACGTCCTGACTTTC
CDR3 protein: CASRRTGSPPGANVLTF

J gene: TRBJ2-1
V gene: TRBV20-1
D gene: TRBD2
clone size: .
CDR3 DNA: TGCAGTGCCGAAATAGCGGGAGCCCACAATGAGCAGTTCTTC
CDR3 protein: CSAEIAGAHNEQFF

J gene: TRBJ2-7
V gene: TRBV11-2
D gene: TRBD2
clone size: .
CDR3 DNA: TGTGCCAGCAGCTCGGGACTAGCGCAAACCTACGAGCAGTACTTC
CDR3 protein: CASSSGLAQTYEQYF

J gene: TRBJ1-2
V gene: TRBV7-3
D gene: .
clone size: .
CDR3 DNA: TGTGCCAGCAGCTCATCGGACGGCGAGGACTACACCTTC
CDR3 protein: CASSSSDGEDYTF

J gene: TRBJ2-3
V gene: TRBV12-3/TRBV12-4
D gene: TRBD2
clone size: .
CDR3 DNA: TGTGCCAGCAGTACGACTAGCGGGAGGAGCACAGATACGCAGTATTTT
CDR3 protein: CASSTTSGRSTDTQYF

J gene: TRBJ1-6
V gene: TRBV20-1
D gene: .
clone size: .
CDR3 DNA: TGCAGTGCCCCGACAGACGTAAGGAATTCACCCCTCCGCTTT
CDR3 protein: CSAPTDVRNSPLRF

J gene: TRBJ2-1
V gene: TRBV7-8
D gene: TRBD2
clone size: .
CDR3 DNA: TGTGCCAGCAGCTTAGCGGGGCTAGCGGGAGATCGGTTCTTC
CDR3 protein: CASSLAGLAGDRFF

J gene: TRBJ2-1
V gene: TRBV20-1
D gene: .
clone size: .
CDR3 DNA: TGCAGTGCTAGAGTACGTAGACTGCGCGACAATGAGCAGTTCTTC
CDR3 protein: CSARVRRLRDNEQFF

J gene: TRBJ2-5
V gene: TRBV28
D gene: .
clone size: .
CDR3 DNA: TGTGCCAGCAGTGAGACGACCCAGTACTTC
CDR3 protein: CASSETTQYF

J gene: TRBJ1-2
V gene: TRBV6-5
D gene: TRBD1
clone size: .
CDR3 DNA: TGTGCCAGCAGTTACGTTAGGACAGGGGGCGGCTATGGCTACACCTTC
CDR3 protein: CASSYVRTGGGYGYTF

J gene: TRBJ2-1
V gene: TRBV29-1
D gene: .
clone size: .
CDR3 DNA: TGCAGCGTTGAAGATAAGGGGAAGGATGAGCAGTTCTTC
CDR3 protein: CSVEDKGKDEQFF

J gene: TRBJ1-3
V gene: TRBV7-2
D gene: .
clone size: .
CDR3 DNA: TGTGCCAGCAGCCTACGCCTTGGGCAGCTGTTTGGAAACACCGTATATTTT
CDR3 protein: CASSLRLGQLFGNTVYF

J gene: TRBJ1-2
V gene: TRBV20-1
D gene: TRBD1
clone size: .
CDR3 DNA: TGCCAAGGGACAGCCGCTAACTATGGCTACACCTTC
CDR3 protein: CQGTAANYGYTF

J gene: TRBJ2-5
V gene: TRBV20-1
D gene: TRBD2
clone size: once
CDR3 DNA: TGCAGTGCCTTTGAAGGACTAGCGTATGAGACCCAGTACTTC
CDR3 protein: CSAFEGLAYETQYF

J gene: TRBJ2-1
V gene: TRBV6-2/TRBV6-3
D gene: .
clone size: .
CDR3 DNA: TGTGCCAGCAGAGTCGTGGGGGCGAATGAGCAGTTCTTC
CDR3 protein: CASRVVGANEQFF

J gene: TRBJ2-4
V gene: TRBV20-1
D gene: TRBD2
clone size: few
CDR3 DNA: TGCAGTCCAACAGAGGGACTAATGGGAGACATTCAGTACTTC
CDR3 protein: CSPTEGLMGDIQYF

J gene: TRBJ2-5
V gene: TRBV6-5
D gene: .
clone size: .
CDR3 DNA: TGTGCCAGCAGTACAGGGCAAGAGACCCAGTACTTC
CDR3 protein: CASSTGQETQYF

J gene: TRBJ2-7
V gene: TRBV6-5
D gene: TRBD1
clone size: .
CDR3 DNA: TGTGCCAGCAGACTTGCCGGGACAGGGGAATTTCGGCCCTACGAGCAGTACTTC
CDR3 protein: CASRLAGTGEFRPYEQYF

J gene: TRBJ2-1
V gene: TRBV20-1
D gene: .
clone size: .
CDR3 DNA: TGCAGTGCTAGAGATCTTATGAGCTCCTCGGAGTTCTTC
CDR3 protein: CSARDLMSSSEFF

J gene: TRBJ2-3
V gene: TRBV5-1
D gene: TRBD2
clone size: .
CDR3 DNA: TGCGCCAGCAGTCGGGCGGGGGTGAATACAGATACGCAGTATTTT
CDR3 protein: CASSRAGVNTDTQYF

J gene: TRBJ1-2
V gene: TRBV7-2
D gene: .
clone size: .
CDR3 DNA: TGTGCCAGCAGCTTAGGTCCAGCTAACTATGGCTACACCTTC
CDR3 protein: CASSLGPANYGYTF

J gene: TRBJ1-1
V gene: TRBV4-2
D gene: .
clone size: .
CDR3 DNA: TGTGCCAGCAGCCAAGATGCAACAGACAGTTTTAACACTGAAGCTTTCTTT
CDR3 protein: CASSQDATDSFNTEAFF

J gene: TRBJ2-1
V gene: TRBV6-2/TRBV6-3
D gene: .
clone size: few
CDR3 DNA: TGTGCCAGCAGGACGGGTGGGCGCTTGGAGCAGTTCTTC
CDR3 protein: CASRTGGRLEQFF

J gene: TRBJ2-1
V gene: TRBV4-1
D gene: TRBD2
clone size: few
CDR3 DNA: TGCGCCAGCAGCCACCCGGGACTAGCGGGAGGGCCTCAGAACAATGAGCAGTTCTTC
CDR3 protein: CASSHPGLAGGPQNNEQFF

J gene: TRBJ2-7
V gene: TRBV23-1
D gene: TRBD2
clone size: few
CDR3 DNA: TGCGCCAGCAGTCAAGCGGCTAGCGGGCAGACCTACGAGCAGTACTTC
CDR3 protein: CASSQAASGQTYEQYF

J gene: TRBJ1-2
V gene: TRBV6-5
D gene: .
clone size: .
CDR3 DNA: TGCGCCAGCAGTTACTGGGCAGCTAACTATGGCTACACCTTC
CDR3 protein: CASSYWAANYGYTF

J gene: TRBJ2-5
V gene: TRBV20-1
D gene: .
clone size: .
CDR3 DNA: TGCAGTGTAGGAGAGACCCAGTACTTC
CDR3 protein: CSVGETQYF

J gene: TRBJ1-1
V gene: TRBV7-9
D gene: .
clone size: few
CDR3 DNA: TGTGCCAGCACCCTCATGAACACTGAAGCTTTCTTT
CDR3 protein: CASTLMNTEAFF

J gene: TRBJ2-1
V gene: TRBV29-1
D gene: .
clone size: once
CDR3 DNA: TGCAGCTTTGGCGGGATGGGCAATGAGCAGTTCTTC
CDR3 protein: CSFGGMGNEQFF

J gene: TRBJ1-1
V gene: TRBV3-1
D gene: .
clone size: .
CDR3 DNA: TGTGCCAGCAGCCAGTCAGGGTCGGCTGAAGCTTTCTTT
CDR3 protein: CASSQSGSAEAFF

J gene: TRBJ2-7
V gene: TRBV6-5
D gene: .
clone size: few
CDR3 DNA: TGTGCCAGCAGGCAGGGGTCCTACGAGCAGTACTTC
CDR3 protein: CASRQGSYEQYF

J gene: TRBJ2-5
V gene: TRBV18
D gene: .
clone size: .
CDR3 DNA: TGTGCCAGCTCAAAACGGCAGGAAGAGACCCAGTACTTC
CDR3 protein: CASSKRQEETQYF

J gene: TRBJ2-3
V gene: TRBV20-1
D gene: .
clone size: .
CDR3 DNA: TGCAGTGCTGAAGGGCCCCTTAAAGATACGCAGTATTTT
CDR3 protein: CSAEGPLKDTQYF

J gene: TRBJ2-5
V gene: TRBV20-1
D gene: .
clone size: .
CDR3 DNA: TGCAGTGTGACGGGAGCGTTGGAGACCCAGTACTTC
CDR3 protein: CSVTGALETQYF

J gene: TRBJ2-4
V gene: TRBV12-3/TRBV12-4
D gene: .
clone size: .
CDR3 DNA: TGTGCCAGCAGTTCTGGGGGGGCCAAAAACATTCAGTACTTC
CDR3 protein: CASSSGGAKNIQYF

J gene: TRBJ2-3
V gene: TRBV11-3
D gene: .
clone size: .
CDR3 DNA: TGTGCCAGCAGCTTAGGACCGATCACAGATACGCAGTATTTT
CDR3 protein: CASSLGPITDTQYF

J gene: TRBJ2-5
V gene: TRBV20-1
D gene: TRBD2
clone size: .
CDR3 DNA: TGCAGTGCCAATGAGGATAGCGGGAAGAGCCAAGAGACCCAGTACTTC
CDR3 protein: CSANEDSGKSQETQYF

J gene: TRBJ1-1
V gene: TRBV7-9
D gene: .
clone size: few
CDR3 DNA: TGTGCCAGCAGCCTCACTTACACTGAAGCTTTCTTT
CDR3 protein: CASSLTYTEAFF

J gene: TRBJ1-5
V gene: TRBV23-1
D gene: TRBD1
clone size: .
CDR3 DNA: TGCGCCAGCGGTTTACAGGGGGCCTCACCAATGGATAGCAATCAGCCCCAGCATTTT
CDR3 protein: CASGLQGASPMDSNQPQHF

J gene: TRBJ2-1
V gene: TRBV7-3
D gene: TRBD2
clone size: .
CDR3 DNA: TGTGCCAGCAGCTTAAGAGCGGGGGAATACAATGAGCAGTTCTTC
CDR3 protein: CASSLRAGEYNEQFF

J gene: TRBJ1-6
V gene: TRBV9
D gene: TRBD1
clone size: .
CDR3 DNA: TGTGCCAGCAGCGTAATGCCAGGGGGAAAGTCACCCCTCCACTTT
CDR3 protein: CASSVMPGGKSPLHF

J gene: TRBJ2-2
V gene: TRBV7-2
D gene: .
clone size: .
CDR3 DNA: TGTGCCAGCGGAATGGGCTCAGCGGGCACCGGGGAGCTGTTTTTT
CDR3 protein: CASGMGSAGTGELFF